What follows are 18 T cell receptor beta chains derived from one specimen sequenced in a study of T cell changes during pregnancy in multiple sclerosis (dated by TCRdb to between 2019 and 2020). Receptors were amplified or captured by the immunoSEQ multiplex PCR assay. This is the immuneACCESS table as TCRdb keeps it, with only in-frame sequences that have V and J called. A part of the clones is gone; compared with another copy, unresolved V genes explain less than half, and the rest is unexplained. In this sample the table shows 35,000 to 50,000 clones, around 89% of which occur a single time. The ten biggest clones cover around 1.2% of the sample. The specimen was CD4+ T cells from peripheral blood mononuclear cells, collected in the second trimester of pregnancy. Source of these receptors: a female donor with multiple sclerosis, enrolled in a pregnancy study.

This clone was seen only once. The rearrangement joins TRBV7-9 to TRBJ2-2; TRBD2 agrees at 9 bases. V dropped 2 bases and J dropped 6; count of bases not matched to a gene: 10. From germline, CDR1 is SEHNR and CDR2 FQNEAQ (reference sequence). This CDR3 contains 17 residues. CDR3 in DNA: TGTGCCAGCAGCTTATTAAATAGCGGGAGTCGGTCCGGGGAGCTGTTTTTT. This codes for CASSLLNSGSRSGELFF.

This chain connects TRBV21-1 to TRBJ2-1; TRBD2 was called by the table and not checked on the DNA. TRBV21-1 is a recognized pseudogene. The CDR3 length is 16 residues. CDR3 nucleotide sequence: TGTGCCAGCAGCAATCTAGGAGGGGATGCTGGCAATGAGCAGTTCTTC. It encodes CASSNLGGDAGNEQFF.

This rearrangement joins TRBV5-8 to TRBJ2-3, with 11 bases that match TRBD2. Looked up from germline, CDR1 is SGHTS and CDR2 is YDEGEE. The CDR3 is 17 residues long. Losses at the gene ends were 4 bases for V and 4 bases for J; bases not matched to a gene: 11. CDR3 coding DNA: TGTGCCAGCAGCCGAAGACCGACTAGCGGGAACGCAGATACGCAGTATTTT. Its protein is CASSRRPTSGNADTQYF.

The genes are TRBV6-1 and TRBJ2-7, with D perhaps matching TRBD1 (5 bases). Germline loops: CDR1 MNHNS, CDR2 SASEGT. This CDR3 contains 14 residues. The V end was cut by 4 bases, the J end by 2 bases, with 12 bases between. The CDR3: CASSGQTGAYEQYF. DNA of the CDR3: TGTGCCAGCAGTGGCCAAACAGGAGCCTACGAGCAGTACTTC.

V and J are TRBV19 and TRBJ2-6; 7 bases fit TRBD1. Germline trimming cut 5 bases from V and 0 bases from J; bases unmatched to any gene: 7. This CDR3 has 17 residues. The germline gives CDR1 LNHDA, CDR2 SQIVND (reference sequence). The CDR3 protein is CASSPGRGTSGANVLTF. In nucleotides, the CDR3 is TGTGCCAGTAGTCCCGGCAGGGGGACCTCTGGGGCCAACGTCCTGACTTTC.

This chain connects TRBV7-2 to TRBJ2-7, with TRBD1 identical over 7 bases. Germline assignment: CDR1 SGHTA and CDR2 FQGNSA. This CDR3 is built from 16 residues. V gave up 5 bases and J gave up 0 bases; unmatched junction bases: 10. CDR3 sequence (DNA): TGTGCCAGCAGCGGGCCCAGGGGGAGCCTCTCCTACGAGCAGTACTTC. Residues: CASSGPRGSLSYEQYF.

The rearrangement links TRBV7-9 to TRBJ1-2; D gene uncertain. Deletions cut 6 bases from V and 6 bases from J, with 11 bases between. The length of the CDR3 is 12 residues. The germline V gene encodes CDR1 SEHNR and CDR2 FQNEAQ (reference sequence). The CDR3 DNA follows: TGTGCCAGCAGTCCGGCCGGGAATGGCTACACCTTC. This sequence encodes CASSPAGNGYTF.

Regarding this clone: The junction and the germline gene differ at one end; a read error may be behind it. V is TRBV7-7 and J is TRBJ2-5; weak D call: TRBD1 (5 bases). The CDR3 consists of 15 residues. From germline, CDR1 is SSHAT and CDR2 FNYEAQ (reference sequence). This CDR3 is CASSPTVTEQETQYF. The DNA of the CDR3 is TGTGCTAGCAGCCCCACGGTGACAGAACAAGAGACCCAGTACTTC.

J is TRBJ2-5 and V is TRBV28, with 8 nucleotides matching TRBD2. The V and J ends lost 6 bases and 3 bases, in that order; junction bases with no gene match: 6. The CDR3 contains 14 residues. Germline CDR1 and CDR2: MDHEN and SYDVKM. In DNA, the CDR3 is TGTGCCAGCAGCGGGACTAGGGGCGAAGAGACCCAGTACTTC. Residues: CASSGTRGEETQYF.

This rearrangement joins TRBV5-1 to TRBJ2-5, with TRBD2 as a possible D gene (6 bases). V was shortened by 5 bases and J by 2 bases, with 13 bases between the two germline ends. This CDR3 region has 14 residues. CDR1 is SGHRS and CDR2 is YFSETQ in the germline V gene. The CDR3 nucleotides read TGCGCCAGCAGTTTTACCGGGACTCAAGAGACCCAGTACTTC. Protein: CASSFTGTQETQYF.

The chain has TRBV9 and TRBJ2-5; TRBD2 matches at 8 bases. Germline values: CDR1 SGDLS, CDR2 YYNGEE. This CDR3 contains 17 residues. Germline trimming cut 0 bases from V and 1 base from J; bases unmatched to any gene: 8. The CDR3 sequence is CASSVATSGGSQETQYF. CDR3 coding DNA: TGTGCCAGCAGCGTAGCTACGTCGGGGGGGTCCCAAGAGACCCAGTACTTC.

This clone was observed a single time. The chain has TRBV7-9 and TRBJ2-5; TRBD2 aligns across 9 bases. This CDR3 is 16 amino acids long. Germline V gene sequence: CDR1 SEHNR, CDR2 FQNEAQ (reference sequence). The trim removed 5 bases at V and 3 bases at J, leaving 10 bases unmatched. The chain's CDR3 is CASSHKGLAQKETQYF. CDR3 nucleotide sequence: TGTGCCAGCAGCCATAAGGGACTAGCTCAGAAAGAGACCCAGTACTTC.

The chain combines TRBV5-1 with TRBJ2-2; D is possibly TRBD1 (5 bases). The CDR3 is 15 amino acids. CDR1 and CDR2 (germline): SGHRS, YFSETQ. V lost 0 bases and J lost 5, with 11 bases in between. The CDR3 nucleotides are TGCGCCAGCAGCTTGGATACAGGATTAACCGGGGAGCTGTTTTTT. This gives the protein CASSLDTGLTGELFF.

This chain's CDR3 is CASSFGGRAGGELFF. As DNA, the CDR3 is TGTGCCAGCAGCTTCGGCGGGAGGGCCGGCGGGGAGCTGTTTTTT. The chain couples TRBV11-1 to TRBJ2-2; TRBD2 matches 9 bases. The CDR3 is made up of 15 amino acids. V was pared by 3 bases and J by 7 bases, with 6 bases of the junction left unmatched. CDR1 is SGHAT and CDR2 is FQDESV in the germline V gene (reference sequence).

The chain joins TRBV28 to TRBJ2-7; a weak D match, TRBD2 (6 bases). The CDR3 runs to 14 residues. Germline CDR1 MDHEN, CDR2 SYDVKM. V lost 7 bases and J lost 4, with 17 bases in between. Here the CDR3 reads CASTRGRSVYEQYF. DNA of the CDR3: TGTGCCAGCACCCGGGGGAGGTCTGTTTACGAGCAGTACTTC.

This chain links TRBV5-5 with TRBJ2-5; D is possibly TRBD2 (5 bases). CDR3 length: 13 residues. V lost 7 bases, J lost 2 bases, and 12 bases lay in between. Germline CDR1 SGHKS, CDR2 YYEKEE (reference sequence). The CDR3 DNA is TGTGCCAGCTTCTCGGGAACACAAGAGACCCAGTACTTC. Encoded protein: CASFSGTQETQYF. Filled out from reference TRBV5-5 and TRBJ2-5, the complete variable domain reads DAGVTQSPTHLIKTRGQQVTLRCSPISGHKSVSWYQQVLGQGPQFIFQYYEKEERGRGNFPDRFSARQFPNYSSELNVNALLLGDSALYLCASFSGTQETQYFGPGTRLLVL.

The CDR3 sequence is CASSLAAGRSAGELFF. Written as DNA, the CDR3 is TGCGCCAGCAGCTTGGCCGCGGGAAGATCGGCCGGGGAGCTGTTTTTT. The V gene is TRBV5-1, the J gene TRBJ2-2; weak D call: TRBD2 (6 bases). The V end lost 0 bases, the J end lost 6 bases, and 15 bases lay between the germline ends. Germline V CDR1 and CDR2: SGHRS, YFSETQ. The length of the CDR3 is 16 residues.

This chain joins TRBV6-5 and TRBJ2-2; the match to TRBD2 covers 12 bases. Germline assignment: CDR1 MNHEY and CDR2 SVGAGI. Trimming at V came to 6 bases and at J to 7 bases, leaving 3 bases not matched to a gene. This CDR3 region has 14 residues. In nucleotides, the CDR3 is TGTGCCAGCAGCGGACTAGCGGGAATCGGGGAGCTGTTTTTT. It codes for CASSGLAGIGELFF.